These T cell receptor beta chains were read from a single sample in a study of T cells in Graves' hyperthyroidism and ophthalmopathy. TCRdb analysed the multiplex PCR reads with MiXCR anew, one entry per CDR3 protein. In the table there are 600,000 to 700,000 distinct CDR3 sequences, over 12% of which are singletons. What was sequenced was blood. These receptors all come from a woman aged 40 to 50 with Graves' ophthalmopathy. The CDR3 runs from the conserved cysteine through the conserved F or W. A D gene is named only where the DNA matches it firmly. Some rows have no size entry. The others give once, few or many, or a class for an expanded clone.

D gene: TRBD1; clone size: many; V gene: TRBV7-9; J gene: TRBJ1-2; CDR3 protein: CASSGSGGLDGYTF; CDR3 DNA: TGTGCCAGCAGCGGATCAGGGGGCCTGGATGGCTACACCTTC
D gene: TRBD2; clone size: many; V gene: TRBV20-1; J gene: TRBJ2-7; CDR3 protein: CSANFPAGDLYEQYF; CDR3 DNA: TGCAGTGCTAACTTCCCGGCGGGAGACCTCTACGAGCAGTACTTC
D gene: TRBD1; clone size: many; V gene: TRBV5-6; J gene: TRBJ1-5; CDR3 protein: CASSLRDRWSNQPQHF; CDR3 DNA: TGTGCCAGCAGCTTGCGGGACAGGTGGAGCAATCAGCCCCAGCATTTT
D gene: -; clone size: -; V gene: TRBV5-1; J gene: TRBJ2-5; CDR3 protein: CASSPPRIRAQETQYF; CDR3 DNA: TGCGCCAGCAGCCCTCCGCGGATAAGGGCCCAAGAGACCCAGTACTTC
D gene: TRBD2; clone size: -; V gene: TRBV12-3/TRBV12-4; J gene: TRBJ2-2; CDR3 protein: CASSHGTSNGTGELFF; CDR3 DNA: TGTGCCAGCAGTCACGGGACTAGCAATGGCACCGGGGAGCTGTTTTTT
D gene: -; clone size: -; V gene: TRBV6-5; J gene: TRBJ1-5; CDR3 protein: CASSYNKLSNQPQHF; CDR3 DNA: TGTGCCAGCAGTTACAATAAGCTTAGCAATCAGCCCCAGCATTTT
D gene: -; clone size: many; V gene: TRBV9; J gene: TRBJ2-1; CDR3 protein: CASSVVAGARYNEQFF; CDR3 DNA: TGTGCCAGCAGCGTAGTTGCGGGGGCGCGTTACAATGAGCAGTTCTTC
D gene: -; clone size: many; V gene: TRBV29-1; J gene: TRBJ2-2; CDR3 protein: CSVADRERGAELFF; CDR3 DNA: TGCAGCGTGGCCGACAGGGAGCGGGGAGCGGAGCTGTTTTTT
D gene: -; clone size: few; V gene: TRBV3-1; J gene: TRBJ2-5; CDR3 protein: CASSPPESTQETQYF; CDR3 DNA: TGTGCCAGCAGCCCTCCCGAGAGTACTCAAGAGACCCAGTACTTC
D gene: TRBD1; clone size: many; V gene: TRBV5-1; J gene: TRBJ1-2; CDR3 protein: CASSGTDYGYTF; CDR3 DNA: TGCGCCAGCAGTGGGACAGACTATGGCTACACCTTC
D gene: -; clone size: -; V gene: TRBV20-1; J gene: TRBJ1-6; CDR3 protein: CSASPDSQSGRSPLHF; CDR3 DNA: TGCAGTGCTAGTCCGGACAGCCAGTCGGGGCGTTCACCCCTCCACTTT
D gene: -; clone size: few; V gene: TRBV5-5; J gene: TRBJ2-7; CDR3 protein: CASSLEQGSYEQYF; CDR3 DNA: TGTGCCAGCAGCTTGGAACAGGGAAGCTACGAGCAGTACTTC
D gene: -; clone size: few; V gene: TRBV11-3; J gene: TRBJ2-2; CDR3 protein: CASSFTSGGELFF; CDR3 DNA: TGTGCCAGCAGCTTCACTTCGGGCGGGGAGCTGTTTTTT
D gene: -; clone size: many; V gene: TRBV19; J gene: TRBJ1-1; CDR3 protein: CASSMIGGGTEAFF; CDR3 DNA: TGTGCCAGTAGTATGATTGGCGGGGGCACTGAAGCTTTCTTT
D gene: -; clone size: many; V gene: TRBV24-1; J gene: TRBJ1-5; CDR3 protein: CATSDSAGLNQPQHF; CDR3 DNA: TGTGCCACCAGTGATTCAGCGGGCCTTAATCAGCCCCAGCATTTT
D gene: -; clone size: many; V gene: TRBV20-1; J gene: TRBJ2-2; CDR3 protein: CSATRQGSNTGELFF; CDR3 DNA: TGCAGTGCTACAAGACAAGGGTCGAACACCGGGGAGCTGTTTTTT
D gene: -; clone size: -; V gene: TRBV18; J gene: TRBJ2-2; CDR3 protein: CASKTGTWNTGELFF; CDR3 DNA: TGTGCCAGCAAAACCGGGACTTGGAACACCGGGGAGCTGTTTTTT
D gene: TRBD2; clone size: many; V gene: TRBV20-1; J gene: TRBJ2-5; CDR3 protein: CSARDGGGAGGIQETQYF; CDR3 DNA: TGCAGTGCTAGAGATGGCGGGGGCGCGGGAGGTATCCAAGAGACCCAGTACTTC
D gene: -; clone size: many; V gene: TRBV14; J gene: TRBJ1-1; CDR3 protein: CASSQDSGTPLGTEAFF; CDR3 DNA: TGTGCCAGCAGCCAAGATTCCGGGACCCCCCTGGGGACTGAAGCTTTCTTT
D gene: TRBD1; clone size: many; V gene: TRBV5-1; J gene: TRBJ2-7; CDR3 protein: CASRRTGNSYEQYF; CDR3 DNA: TGCGCCAGCAGAAGGACAGGGAACTCCTACGAGCAGTACTTC
D gene: TRBD2; clone size: few; V gene: TRBV20-1; J gene: TRBJ2-7; CDR3 protein: CSVSGRVYEQYF; CDR3 DNA: TGCAGTGTTAGCGGGAGGGTCTACGAGCAGTACTTC
D gene: TRBD2; clone size: many; V gene: TRBV20-1; J gene: TRBJ2-7; CDR3 protein: CSARASLAGEEQYF; CDR3 DNA: TGCAGTGCTAGAGCTAGCCTAGCGGGAGAAGAGCAGTACTTC
D gene: TRBD1; clone size: -; V gene: TRBV6-1; J gene: TRBJ1-5; CDR3 protein: CASSVLATGVNQPQHF; CDR3 DNA: TGTGCCAGCAGTGTTTTGGCTACAGGGGTCAATCAGCCCCAGCATTTT
D gene: TRBD1; clone size: many; V gene: TRBV2; J gene: TRBJ1-1; CDR3 protein: CASKGQGFPNTEAFF; CDR3 DNA: TGTGCCAGCAAGGGACAGGGATTCCCGAACACTGAAGCTTTCTTT
D gene: TRBD2; clone size: -; V gene: TRBV18; J gene: TRBJ2-1; CDR3 protein: CASSPPASGSFYNEQFF; CDR3 DNA: TGTGCCAGCTCACCACCGGCTAGCGGGAGTTTCTACAATGAGCAGTTCTTC
D gene: TRBD1; clone size: many; V gene: TRBV6-1; J gene: TRBJ2-7; CDR3 protein: CASSTPTGVQAYEQYF; CDR3 DNA: TGTGCCAGCAGTACCCCCACAGGGGTTCAGGCCTACGAGCAGTACTTC
D gene: -; clone size: many; V gene: TRBV6-5; J gene: TRBJ2-7; CDR3 protein: CASRTSRYEQYF; CDR3 DNA: TGTGCCAGCAGGACCTCCCGCTACGAGCAGTACTTC
D gene: TRBD1; clone size: many; V gene: TRBV7-9; J gene: TRBJ1-1; CDR3 protein: CASSLGQGRDTEAFF; CDR3 DNA: TGTGCCAGCAGCTTAGGACAGGGACGGGACACTGAAGCTTTCTTT
D gene: TRBD1; clone size: few; V gene: TRBV4-1; J gene: TRBJ2-7; CDR3 protein: CASSQDFRTGVPYEQYF; CDR3 DNA: TGCGCCAGCAGCCAAGATTTTCGGACAGGGGTCCCCTACGAGCAGTACTTC
D gene: TRBD2; clone size: -; V gene: TRBV6-5; J gene: TRBJ2-7; CDR3 protein: CASSYSLPGTSGYEQYF; CDR3 DNA: TGTGCCAGCAGTTACTCGCTACCCGGGACTAGCGGCTACGAGCAGTACTTC
D gene: -; clone size: many; V gene: TRBV11-3; J gene: TRBJ2-7; CDR3 protein: CASSLQGRYEQYF; CDR3 DNA: TGTGCCAGCAGCTTACAGGGGCGATACGAGCAGTACTTC
D gene: TRBD1; clone size: few; V gene: TRBV20-1; J gene: TRBJ1-1; CDR3 protein: CSARQGLNTEAFF; CDR3 DNA: TGCAGTGCGCGACAGGGTTTGAACACTGAAGCTTTCTTT
D gene: -; clone size: many; V gene: TRBV5-1; J gene: TRBJ2-5; CDR3 protein: CASSFPAGETQYF; CDR3 DNA: TGCGCCAGCAGCTTCCCAGCGGGTGAGACCCAGTACTTC
D gene: TRBD1; clone size: many; V gene: TRBV10-3; J gene: TRBJ2-7; CDR3 protein: CAISDSGQGAYEQYF; CDR3 DNA: TGTGCCATCAGTGATAGCGGACAGGGGGCCTACGAGCAGTACTTC
D gene: -; clone size: many; V gene: TRBV15; J gene: TRBJ1-3; CDR3 protein: CATSSDSGNTIYF; CDR3 DNA: TGTGCCACCAGCTCCGACTCTGGAAACACCATATATTTT